The 19 T cell receptor beta chains below were found in one sample sequenced in a study of cytotoxic CD8 clonotypes in ibrutinib-treated CLL. TCRdb keeps only in-frame clones here, not all; method: immunoSEQ multiplex PCR. The sample comprises around 310,000 clones, approximately 80% of which are singletons, and 6.5% to 8.5% rests with the top ten. The sequencing here drew on PBMCs, taken before ibrutinib treatment. The receptors here all came from a human donor with chronic lymphocytic leukemia.

This CDR3 is CSVERALGANVLTF. In DNA, the CDR3 is TGCAGCGTGGAGCGAGCTCTTGGGGCCAACGTCCTGACTTTC. The chain joins TRBV29-1 to TRBJ2-6; no clear D gene. The V gene's germline CDR1 is SQVTM and CDR2 ANQGSEA. The V end was cut by 6 bases, the J end by 3 bases, with 12 bases between. The CDR3 has 14 amino acids.

This chain uses TRBV7-8 with TRBJ1-5; maybe TRBD1 (5 bases). The V and J ends lost 4 bases and 5 bases respectively, with 12 bases between them. CDR3 length: 14 amino acids. Germline CDR1 and CDR2: SGHVS and FQNEAQ. The CDR3 DNA sequence: TGTGCCAGCAGCTCCTCTGGGGGGTATCAGCCCCAGCATTTT. Encoded protein: CASSSSGGYQPQHF.

The rearrangement links TRBV13 to TRBJ2-2; 7 positions agree with TRBD1. V gave up 3 bases and J gave up 3 bases; unmatched junction bases: 4. This CDR3 comprises 15 residues. CDR1 and CDR2 (germline): PRHDT, FYEKMQ (reference sequence). The CDR3 sequence is CASSFPDRDTGELFF. CDR3 nucleotide sequence: TGTGCCAGCAGCTTTCCAGACAGGGACACCGGGGAGCTGTTTTTT.

V gene TRBV29-1 combines with J gene TRBJ2-7; D is possibly TRBD2 (6 bases). The germline CDR1 and CDR2 sequences are SQVTM and ANQGSEA. The germline V and J ends were trimmed by 7 bases and 0 bases, with 22 bases remaining between them. The CDR3 length is 16 residues. The CDR3 is CSAPTGVSLSSYEQYF. The DNA for the CDR3 is TGCAGCGCCCCGACGGGGGTCAGCCTGAGCTCCTACGAGCAGTACTTC.

CDR3 protein: CAISGVLGEQFF. CDR3 nucleotide sequence: TGTGCCATCTCGGGGGTTTTGGGTGAGCAGTTCTTC. V usage is TRBV10-3 and J usage is TRBJ2-1, with D perhaps TRBD2 (6 bases). The CDR3 extends over 12 amino acids. V lost 8 bases and J 9 bases, leaving 14 bases between the germline ends. CDR1 is ENHRY and CDR2 is SYGVKD in the germline V gene.

This chain connects TRBV19 to TRBJ1-1; 9 nucleotides line up with TRBD1. The CDR3 runs to 14 residues. V lost 4 bases, J lost 8 bases, and 8 bases stayed unmatched. Germline V gives CDR1 LNHDA, CDR2 SQIVND (reference sequence). In DNA, the CDR3 is TGTGCCAGTAGTACCCTCCGGGACAGGGAAGAAGCTTTCTTT. Protein: CASSTLRDREEAFF.

The V and J genes are TRBV4-3 and TRBJ1-1, with D unresolved. V dropped 0 bases and J dropped 3 bases, with 11 bases sitting between them. CDR3 length equals 15 residues. Germline CDR1 is LGHNA and CDR2 is YSLEER. DNA for the CDR3: TGCGCCAGCAGCCAAGACAACGTGAGGTACACTGAAGCTTTCTTT. Translated, it gives CASSQDNVRYTEAFF.

The rearrangement uses TRBV4-1 and TRBJ1-2; the match to TRBD1 covers 7 bases. This CDR3 region has 20 residues. J was trimmed by 1 base and V by 2 bases; bases with no gene match: 19. Germline loops: CDR1 MGHRA, CDR2 YSYEKL. CDR3 residues: CASSQFRLRDRPQNNYGYTF. The CDR3 bases are TGCGCCAGCAGCCAATTCCGCCTCCGGGACAGACCTCAGAATAACTATGGCTACACCTTC.

The gene calls are TRBV4-3 and TRBJ2-7, with 14 bases lining up with TRBD2. V shed 4 bases, J shed 1 base, and the junction held 3 bases outside the gene matches. Germline V gene sequence: CDR1 LGHNA, CDR2 YSLEER. This CDR3 is 16 amino acids long. This CDR3 is CASSRGLAGGSYEQYF. DNA of the CDR3: TGCGCCAGCAGCCGCGGACTAGCGGGAGGTTCCTACGAGCAGTACTTC.

The V gene is TRBV18, the J gene TRBJ1-1; 7 bases are shared with TRBD1. The trim removed 6 bases at V and 11 bases at J, leaving 12 bases unmatched. Looked up from germline, CDR1 is KGHSH and CDR2 is LQKENI. This CDR3 spans 13 amino acids. This CDR3 reads CASSGGGQIIAFF. The CDR3 DNA is TGTGCCAGCTCGGGAGGGGGCCAGATAATCGCTTTCTTT.

This chain joins TRBV4-1 and TRBJ2-7; D remains unclear. V dropped 1 base and J dropped 6 bases, with 13 bases sitting between them. Per the germline V gene, CDR1 is MGHRA and CDR2 is YSYEKL. The CDR3 covers 14 residues. CDR3 protein: CASSQVGSGREQYF. As DNA, the CDR3 is TGCGCCAGCAGCCAAGTAGGTTCAGGTCGCGAGCAGTACTTC.

This sequence joins TRBV4-1 and TRBJ2-3; 10 bases map to TRBD2. J lost 4 bases, V lost 4 bases, and 5 bases had no gene match. Germline V gene lookup returns CDR1 MGHRA and CDR2 YSYEKL. This CDR3 has 15 residues. The CDR3, as DNA: TGCGCCAGCAGCCCTAGCGGGAGAACCCCAGATACGCAGTATTTT. This codes for CASSPSGRTPDTQYF.

The V and J genes are TRBV19 and TRBJ2-7, with D possibly TRBD2 on 5 matching bases. The CDR3 is 15 residues long. Trimming stripped 5 bases from V and 3 bases from J, with 17 bases between. The germline V gene has CDR1 LNHDA and CDR2 SQIVND (reference sequence). The DNA of the CDR3 is TGTGCCAGTAGTCCTCGAACAAGGGAGCTCTACGAGCAGTACTTC. Protein product: CASSPRTRELYEQYF.

The chain recombines TRBV7-6 with TRBJ2-7; D is undetermined. Germline lookup yields CDR1 SGHVS and CDR2 FNYEAQ. V lost 1 base and J lost 4, with 11 bases in between. The length of the CDR3 is 14 residues. The CDR3 bases are TGTGCCAGCAGCTTAGGTGGACGGCCGTACGAGCAGTACTTC. Its translation is CASSLGGRPYEQYF. Complete variable domain (other parts from reference TRBV7-6 and TRBJ2-7): GAGVSQSPRYKVTKRGQDVALRCDPISGHVSLYWYRQALGQGPEFLTYFNYEAQQDKSGLPNDRFSAERPEGSISTLTIQRTEQRDSAMYRCASSLGGRPYEQYFGPGTRLTVT.

V usage is TRBV2 and J usage is TRBJ1-1; no clear D. The CDR3 runs to 14 residues. V was cut by 3 bases and J by 0 bases, with 8 bases left in between. Germline CDR1 SNHLY, CDR2 FYNNEI. CDR3 nucleotides: TGTGCCAGCAGTGAGAACGGGTTGAACACTGAAGCTTTCTTT. This gives the protein CASSENGLNTEAFF.

The CDR3 region is CSVEDIGRYNQPQHF. CDR3 bases: TGCAGCGTTGAAGATATAGGACGGTACAATCAGCCCCAGCATTTT. The chain couples TRBV29-1 to TRBJ1-5; D is unresolved. V lost 0 bases, J lost 3 bases, and 12 bases lay in between. The CDR3 runs to 15 residues. Germline V CDR1 and CDR2: SQVTM, ANQGSEA.

The genes are TRBV29-1 and TRBJ2-1; the D is unclear. Germline CDR1 and CDR2: SQVTM and ANQGSEA. This CDR3 is built from 12 residues. The V end was cut by 7 bases, the J end by 8 bases, with 15 bases between. The CDR3 DNA reads as TGCAGCGATCTAACCGATGTCCATGAGCAGTTCTTC. Translated: CSDLTDVHEQFF.

CDR3 loop: CASSLGGSWGDTQYF. Written as DNA, the CDR3 is TGCGCCAGCAGCTTGGGAGGGAGTTGGGGAGATACGCAGTATTTT. The chain couples TRBV5-1 to TRBJ2-3, with a weak D call TRBD2 (5 bases). Deletions cut 0 bases from V and 5 bases from J, with 13 bases between. The V gene's germline CDR1 is SGHRS and CDR2 YFSETQ. The CDR3 has 15 residues.

This chain uses TRBV14 with TRBJ2-1; D is unclear. The CDR3 has 13 amino acids. CDR1 and CDR2 (germline): SGHDN, FVKESK. V gave up 4 bases and J gave up 7 bases, with 11 bases separating them. For the CDR3, the DNA is TGTGCCAGCAGCCTAAACGAGAAAAATGAGCAGTTCTTC. Its protein product is CASSLNEKNEQFF.